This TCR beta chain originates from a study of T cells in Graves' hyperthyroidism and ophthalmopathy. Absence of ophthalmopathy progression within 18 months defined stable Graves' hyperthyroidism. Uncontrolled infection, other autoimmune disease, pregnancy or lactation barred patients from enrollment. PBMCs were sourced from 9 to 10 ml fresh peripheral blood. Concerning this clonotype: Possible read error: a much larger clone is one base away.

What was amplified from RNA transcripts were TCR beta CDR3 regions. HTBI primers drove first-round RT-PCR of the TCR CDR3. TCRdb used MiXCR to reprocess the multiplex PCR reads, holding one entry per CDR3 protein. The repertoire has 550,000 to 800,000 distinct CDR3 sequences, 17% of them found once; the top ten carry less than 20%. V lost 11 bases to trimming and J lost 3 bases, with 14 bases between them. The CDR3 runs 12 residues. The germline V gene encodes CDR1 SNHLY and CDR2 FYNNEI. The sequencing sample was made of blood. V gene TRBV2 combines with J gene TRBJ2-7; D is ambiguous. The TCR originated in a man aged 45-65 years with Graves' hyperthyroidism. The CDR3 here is CACTGPIYEQYF. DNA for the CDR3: TGTGCCTGCACCGGGCCGATCTACGAGCAGTACTTC.